The text below deals with one TCR beta chain. CDR1 SGHTA and CDR2 FQGNSA come from the germline V gene. The CDR3 sequence is 15 residues long. V was cut by 5 bases and J by 0 bases, with 11 bases left in between. These data are taken from a study of blood T cell repertoires in COVID-19. Across the study: Acute and convalescent COVID-19 specimens originated in the United States, Italy and Spain. Sources were T cells, B-cell-depleted T cells, or PBMCs; the material itself was cDNA or gDNA.

Per the study methods: Amplification of reference gene primers was used by the study to estimate nucleated cell counts. Method: immunoSEQ multiplex PCR; TCRdb's copy keeps in-frame clones and lacks some. The V and J calls and clone size were taken over from that table, and D and trimming were inferred from the DNA. The sample carries roughly 100,000 clones, 89% recorded once. The rearrangement uses TRBV7-2 and TRBJ2-1; a weak D match, TRBD2 (6 bases). This TCR derives from a woman aged 60-75 years with acute or convalescent COVID-19. Sequencing was carried out using peripheral blood. In DNA, the CDR3 is TGTGCCAGCAGCGGAGCGGGCGGCTCCTACAATGAGCAGTTCTTC. This codes for CASSGAGGSYNEQFF.